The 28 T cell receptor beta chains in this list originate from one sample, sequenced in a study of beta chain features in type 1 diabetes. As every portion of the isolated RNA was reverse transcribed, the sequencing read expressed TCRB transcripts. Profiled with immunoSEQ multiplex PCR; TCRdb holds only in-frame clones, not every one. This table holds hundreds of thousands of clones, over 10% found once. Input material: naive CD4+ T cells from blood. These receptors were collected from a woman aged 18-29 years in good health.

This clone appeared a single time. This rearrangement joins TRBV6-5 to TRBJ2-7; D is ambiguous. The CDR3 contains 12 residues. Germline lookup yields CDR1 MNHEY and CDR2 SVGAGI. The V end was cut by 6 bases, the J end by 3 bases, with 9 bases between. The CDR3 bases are TGTGCCAGCAGAACGGACGGCTACGAGCAGTACTTC. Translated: CASRTDGYEQYF.

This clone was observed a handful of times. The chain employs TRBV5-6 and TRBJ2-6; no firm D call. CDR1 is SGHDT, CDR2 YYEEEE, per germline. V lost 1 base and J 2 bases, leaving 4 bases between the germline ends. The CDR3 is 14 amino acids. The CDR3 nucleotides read TGTGCCAGCAGCTTGCCGGCTGGGGCCAACGTCCTGACTTTC. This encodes CASSLPAGANVLTF.

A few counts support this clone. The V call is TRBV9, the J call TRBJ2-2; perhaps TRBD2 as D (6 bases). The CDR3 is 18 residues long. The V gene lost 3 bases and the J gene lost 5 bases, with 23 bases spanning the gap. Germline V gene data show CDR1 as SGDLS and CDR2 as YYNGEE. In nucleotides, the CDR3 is TGTGCCAGCAGCGAGAAGCGTGGGACTGCCCCATTTACCGGGGAGCTGTTTTTT. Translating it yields CASSEKRGTAPFTGELFF. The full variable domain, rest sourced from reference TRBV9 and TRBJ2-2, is DSGVTQTPKHLITATGQRVTLRCSPRSGDLSVYWYQQSLDQGLQFLIQYYNGEERAKGNILERFSAQQFPDLHSELNLSSLELGDSALYFCASSEKRGTAPFTGELFFGEGSRLTVL.

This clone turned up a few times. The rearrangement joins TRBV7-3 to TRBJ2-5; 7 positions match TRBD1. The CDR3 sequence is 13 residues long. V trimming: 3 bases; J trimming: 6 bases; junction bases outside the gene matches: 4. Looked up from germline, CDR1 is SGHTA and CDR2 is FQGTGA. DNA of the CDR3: TGTGCCAGCAGCTTCGACAGGGTGCAGACCCAGTACTTC. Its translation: CASSFDRVQTQYF.

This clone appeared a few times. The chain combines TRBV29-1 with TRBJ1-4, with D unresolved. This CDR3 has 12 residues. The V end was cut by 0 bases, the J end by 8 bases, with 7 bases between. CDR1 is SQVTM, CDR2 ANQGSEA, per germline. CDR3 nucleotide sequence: TGCAGCGTTGAAGAAGGCTACGAAAAACTGTTTTTT. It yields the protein CSVEEGYEKLFF.

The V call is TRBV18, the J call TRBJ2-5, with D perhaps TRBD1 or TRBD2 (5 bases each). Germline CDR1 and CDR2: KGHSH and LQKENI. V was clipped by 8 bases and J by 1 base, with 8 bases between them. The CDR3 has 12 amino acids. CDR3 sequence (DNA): TGTGCCAGCGGGACGGGCCAAGAGACCCAGTACTTC. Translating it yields CASGTGQETQYF.

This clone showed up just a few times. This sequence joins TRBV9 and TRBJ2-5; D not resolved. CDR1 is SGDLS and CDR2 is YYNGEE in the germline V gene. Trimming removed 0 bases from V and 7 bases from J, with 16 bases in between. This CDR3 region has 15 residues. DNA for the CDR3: TGTGCCAGCAGCGTAGGTCCAGCTCAGAAGGGGACCCAGTACTTC. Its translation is CASSVGPAQKGTQYF.

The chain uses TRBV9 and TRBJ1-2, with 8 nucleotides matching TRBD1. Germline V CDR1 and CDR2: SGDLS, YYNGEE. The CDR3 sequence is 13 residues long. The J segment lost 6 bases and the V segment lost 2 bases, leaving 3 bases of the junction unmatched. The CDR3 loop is CASSVSGGNGYTF. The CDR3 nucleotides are TGTGCCAGCAGCGTGTCAGGGGGCAATGGCTACACCTTC. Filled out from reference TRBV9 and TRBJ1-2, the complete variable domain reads DSGVTQTPKHLITATGQRVTLRCSPRSGDLSVYWYQQSLDQGLQFLIQYYNGEERAKGNILERFSAQQFPDLHSELNLSSLELGDSALYFCASSVSGGNGYTFGSGTRLTVV.

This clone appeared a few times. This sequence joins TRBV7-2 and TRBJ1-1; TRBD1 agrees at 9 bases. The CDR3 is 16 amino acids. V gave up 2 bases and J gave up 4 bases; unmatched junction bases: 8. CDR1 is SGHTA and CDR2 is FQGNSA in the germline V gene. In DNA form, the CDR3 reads TGTGCCAGCAGCTTATCGGGGACAGGGCTCGGCACTGAAGCTTTCTTT. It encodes CASSLSGTGLGTEAFF.

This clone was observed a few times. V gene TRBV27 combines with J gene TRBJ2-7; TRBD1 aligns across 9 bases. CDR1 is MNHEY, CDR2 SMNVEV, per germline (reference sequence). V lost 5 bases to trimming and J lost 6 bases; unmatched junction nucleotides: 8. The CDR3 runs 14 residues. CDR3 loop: CASSNSGQGGEQYF. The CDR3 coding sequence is TGTGCCAGCAGTAACTCGGGACAGGGTGGCGAGCAGTACTTC.

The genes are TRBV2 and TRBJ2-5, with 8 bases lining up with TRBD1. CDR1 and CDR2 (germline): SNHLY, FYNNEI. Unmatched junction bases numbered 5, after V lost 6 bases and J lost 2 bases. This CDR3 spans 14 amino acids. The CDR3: CASSGTGRQETQYF. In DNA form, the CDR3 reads TGTGCCAGCAGCGGGACAGGTCGACAAGAGACCCAGTACTTC. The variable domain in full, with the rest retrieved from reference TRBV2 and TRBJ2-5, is EPEVTQTPSHQVTQMGQEVILRCVPISNHLYFYWYRQILGQKVEFLVSFYNNEISEKSEIFDDQFSVERPDGSNFTLKIRSTKLEDSAMYFCASSGTGRQETQYFGPGTRLLVL.

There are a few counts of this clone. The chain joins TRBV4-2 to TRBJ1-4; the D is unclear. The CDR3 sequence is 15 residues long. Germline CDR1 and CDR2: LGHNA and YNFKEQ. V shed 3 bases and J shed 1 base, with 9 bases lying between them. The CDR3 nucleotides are TGTGCCAGCAGCCAGTTGACATTAACTAATGAAAAACTGTTTTTT. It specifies CASSQLTLTNEKLFF.

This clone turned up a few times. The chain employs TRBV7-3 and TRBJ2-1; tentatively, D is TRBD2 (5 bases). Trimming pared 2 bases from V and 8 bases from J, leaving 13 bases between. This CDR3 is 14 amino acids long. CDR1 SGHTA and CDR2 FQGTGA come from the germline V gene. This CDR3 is CASSLFSSSDEQFF. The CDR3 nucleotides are TGTGCCAGCAGCTTATTCTCTAGCAGCGATGAGCAGTTCTTC.

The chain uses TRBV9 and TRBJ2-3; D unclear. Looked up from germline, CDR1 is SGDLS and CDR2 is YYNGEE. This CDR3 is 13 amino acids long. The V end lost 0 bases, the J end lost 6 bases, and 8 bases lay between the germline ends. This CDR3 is CASSVGVLDTQYF. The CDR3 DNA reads TGTGCCAGCAGCGTAGGGGTGTTGGATACGCAGTATTTT.

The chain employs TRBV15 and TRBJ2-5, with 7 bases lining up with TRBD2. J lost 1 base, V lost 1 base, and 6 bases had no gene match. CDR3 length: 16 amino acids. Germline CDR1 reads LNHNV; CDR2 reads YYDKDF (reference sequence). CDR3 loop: CATSRGSGGGQETQYF. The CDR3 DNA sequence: TGTGCCACCAGCAGAGGAAGTGGCGGGGGCCAAGAGACCCAGTACTTC.

CDR3 loop: CASSQIREYNSPLHF. The CDR3 bases are TGCGCCAGCAGTCAGATCAGGGAATATAATTCACCCCTCCACTTT. This rearrangement joins TRBV4-3 to TRBJ1-6, with D perhaps TRBD1 (5 bases). V lost 6 bases and J lost 4, with 13 bases in between. Germline CDR1 reads LGHNA; CDR2 reads YSLEER. CDR3 length: 15 amino acids.

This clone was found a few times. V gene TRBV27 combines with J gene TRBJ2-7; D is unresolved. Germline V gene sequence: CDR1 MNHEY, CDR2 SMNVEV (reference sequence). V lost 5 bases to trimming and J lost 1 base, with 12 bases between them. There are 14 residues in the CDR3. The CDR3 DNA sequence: TGTGCCAGCAGTCTAACACCGCAATCCTACGAGCAGTACGTC. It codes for CASSLTPQSYEQYV.

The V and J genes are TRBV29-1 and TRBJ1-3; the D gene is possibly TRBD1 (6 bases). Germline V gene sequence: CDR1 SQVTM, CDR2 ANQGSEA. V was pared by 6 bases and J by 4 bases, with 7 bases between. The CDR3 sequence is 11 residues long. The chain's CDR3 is CSVDRGNTIYF. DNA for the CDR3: TGCAGCGTCGACAGGGGAAACACCATATATTTT.

The CDR3 protein is CASSLDGRVDSYEQYF. Written as DNA, the CDR3 is TGCGCCAGCAGCTTGGATGGCAGGGTAGACTCCTACGAGCAGTACTTC. The V call is TRBV5-1, the J call TRBJ2-7, with D possibly matching TRBD1 (5 bases). In germline, CDR1 is SGHRS, CDR2 YFSETQ. The V end lost 0 bases, the J end lost 0 bases, and 13 bases lay between the germline ends. The length of the CDR3 is 16 residues.

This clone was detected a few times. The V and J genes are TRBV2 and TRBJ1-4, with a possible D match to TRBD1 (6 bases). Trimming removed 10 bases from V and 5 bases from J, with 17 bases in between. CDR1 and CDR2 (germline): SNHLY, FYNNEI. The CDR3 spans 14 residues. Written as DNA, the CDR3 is TGTGCCACCAAAGACCGGGACAACAATGAAAAACTGTTTTTT. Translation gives CATKDRDNNEKLFF.

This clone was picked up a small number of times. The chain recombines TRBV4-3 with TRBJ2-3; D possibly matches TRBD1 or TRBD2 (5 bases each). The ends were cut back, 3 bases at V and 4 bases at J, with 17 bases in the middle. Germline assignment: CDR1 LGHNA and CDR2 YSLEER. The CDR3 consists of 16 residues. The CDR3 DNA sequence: TGCGCCAGCAGCCACAGTTCAGGTGGGGGACCAGATACGCAGTATTTT. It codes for CASSHSSGGGPDTQYF.

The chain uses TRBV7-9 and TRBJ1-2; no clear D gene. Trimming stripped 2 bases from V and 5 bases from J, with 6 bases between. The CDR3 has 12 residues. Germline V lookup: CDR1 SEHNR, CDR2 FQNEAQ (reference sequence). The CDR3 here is CASSLSGYGYTF. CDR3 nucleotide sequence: TGTGCCAGCAGCTTAAGCGGATATGGCTACACCTTC.

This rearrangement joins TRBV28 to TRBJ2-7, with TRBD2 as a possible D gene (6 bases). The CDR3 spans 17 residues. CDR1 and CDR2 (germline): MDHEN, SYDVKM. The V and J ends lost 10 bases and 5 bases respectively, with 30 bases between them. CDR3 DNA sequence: TGTGCCACCCACGAAGCGGGTTTTGCCTTGATAGGGAACGAGCAGTACTTC. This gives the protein CATHEAGFALIGNEQYF.

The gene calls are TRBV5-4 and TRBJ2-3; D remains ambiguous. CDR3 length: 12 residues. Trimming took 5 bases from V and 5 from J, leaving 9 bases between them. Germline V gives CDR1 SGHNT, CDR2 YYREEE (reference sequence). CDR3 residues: CASSEIRDTQYF. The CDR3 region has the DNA TGTGCCAGCAGTGAAATACGAGATACGCAGTATTTT.

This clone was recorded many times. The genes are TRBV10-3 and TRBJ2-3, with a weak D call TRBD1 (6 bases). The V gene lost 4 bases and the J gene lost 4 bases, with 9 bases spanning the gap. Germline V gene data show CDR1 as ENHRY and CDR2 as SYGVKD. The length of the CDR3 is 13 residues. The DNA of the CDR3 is TGTGCCATCAGTGGACAGGACCCAGATACGCAGTATTTT. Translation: CAISGQDPDTQYF.

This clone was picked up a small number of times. The CDR3 DNA reads TGCGCCAGCAGCCGTAGCGGGGGCTACAATGAGCAGTTCTTC. This translates into CASSRSGGYNEQFF. The genes are TRBV4-3 and TRBJ2-1, with 9 nucleotides matching TRBD2. With V trimmed by 4 bases and J by 3 bases, 1 base remained unmatched. Germline CDR1 is LGHNA and CDR2 is YSLEER. CDR3 length: 14 residues.

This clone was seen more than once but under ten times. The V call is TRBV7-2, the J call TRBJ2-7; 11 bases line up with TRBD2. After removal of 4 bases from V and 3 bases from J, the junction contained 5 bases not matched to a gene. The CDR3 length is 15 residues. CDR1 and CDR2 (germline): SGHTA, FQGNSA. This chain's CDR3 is CASSWLTSGNYEQYF. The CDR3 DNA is TGTGCCAGCAGCTGGCTGACTAGCGGGAACTACGAGCAGTACTTC.

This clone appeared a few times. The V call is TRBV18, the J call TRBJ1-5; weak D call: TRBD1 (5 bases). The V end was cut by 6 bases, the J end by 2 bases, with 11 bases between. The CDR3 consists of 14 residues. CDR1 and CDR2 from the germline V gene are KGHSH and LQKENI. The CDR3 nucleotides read TGTGCCAGCTCGGAGGGGTTGGGCAATCAGCCCCAGCATTTT. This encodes CASSEGLGNQPQHF. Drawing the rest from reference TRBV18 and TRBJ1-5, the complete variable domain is NAGVMQNPRHLVRRRGQEARLRCSPMKGHSHVYWYRQLPEEGLKFMVYLQKENIIDESGMPKERFSAEFPKEGPSILRIQQVVRGDSAAYFCASSEGLGNQPQHFGDGTRLSIL.